What follows are 4 T cell receptor beta chains derived from one specimen sequenced in a study of blood T cell repertoires in COVID-19. Some clones are missing from TCRdb's copy, which holds only in-frame ones; the method was immunoSEQ multiplex PCR. The sample lists fewer than 450,000 clones; more than 75% were seen once. Sequencing used PBMCs or T cells enriched from blood (not recorded which). These receptors all come from a woman aged 18-29 years who had recovered from COVID-19.

The rearrangement uses TRBV5-8 and TRBJ2-2, with a possible D match to TRBD1 (6 bases). Germline V gene lookup returns CDR1 SGHTS and CDR2 YDEGEE. V lost 4 bases, J lost 2 bases, and 18 bases lay in between. CDR3 length: 17 amino acids. The CDR3 loop reads CASSDGTGLRNTGELFF. The CDR3 nucleotides are TGTGCCAGCAGCGATGGCACAGGGTTGCGCAACACCGGGGAGCTGTTTTTT.

This chain connects TRBV4-1 to TRBJ1-6; D ambiguous. Trimming shortened V by 1 base and J by 4 bases, and 11 bases separated the two germline ends. This CDR3 comprises 16 residues. The germline V gene encodes CDR1 MGHRA and CDR2 YSYEKL. This chain's CDR3 is CASSQGLGRYNSPLHF. CDR3 DNA sequence: TGCGCCAGCAGCCAAGGTTTGGGCAGGTATAATTCACCCCTCCACTTT.

V is TRBV5-1 and J is TRBJ2-3; 15 nucleotides align to TRBD2. Trimming took 4 bases from V and 7 from J; bases not matched to a gene: 10. The CDR3 covers 17 residues. Germline CDR1 and CDR2: SGHRS and YFSETQ. CDR3 in DNA: TGCGCCAGCAGCAAGGGACTAGCGGGGGGCCTACATCATACGCAGTATTTT. Its translation is CASSKGLAGGLHHTQYF.

The rearrangement joins TRBV28 to TRBJ2-7, with D uncertain. Trimming cost V 3 bases and J 0 bases, with 9 bases left between them. The V gene's germline CDR1 is MDHEN and CDR2 SYDVKM. The CDR3 length is 14 residues. Here the CDR3 reads CASSLRRISYEQYF. Here the CDR3 DNA reads TGTGCCAGCAGTTTGAGGCGGATCTCCTACGAGCAGTACTTC. Filled out from reference TRBV28 and TRBJ2-7, the complete variable domain reads DVKVTQSSRYLVKRTGEKVFLECVQDMDHENMFWYRQDPGLGLRLIYFSYDVKMKEKGDIPEGYSVSREKKERFSLILESASTNQTSMYLCASSLRRISYEQYFGPGTRLTVT.